This T cell receptor (beta chain) was found in a study of monozygotic twins with inflammatory bowel disease. TCRdb reprocessed the 5' RACE reads, keeping one entry per CDR3 protein, no DNA. This sample's table reports 200,000 to 250,000 distinct CDR3 sequences. CDR1 and CDR2 from the germline V gene are LGHDT and YNNKEL (reference sequence). This CDR3 is built from 14 residues. The clonotype originates from a human donor with ulcerative colitis or Crohn's disease, or a healthy co-twin of an affected twin (not recorded which). Sequencing was carried out using blood. This rearrangement joins TRBV3-1 to TRBJ2-7; checking the TCRdb D call of TRBD1 is not possible without DNA. This chain's CDR3 is CASSRTGGSYEQYF.